Listed below are T cell receptor beta chains from one sample, sequenced in a study of blood T cell repertoires in COVID-19. Profiled with immunoSEQ multiplex PCR; TCRdb holds only in-frame clones, not every one. Of fewer than 250,000 clones listed, 86% are singletons. The source material was peripheral blood. These receptors came from a woman in her sixties or seventies with acute or convalescent COVID-19. Each CDR3 is given with its conserved first and last residue. Part of the rows lack a size; the others show once, few, many or a class for expanded clones.

v_gene	abundance	j_gene	CDR3aa
TRBV3-1/TRBV3-2	.	TRBJ1-3	CASSQRDRGNTIYF
TRBV6-5	.	TRBJ1-2	CASSYSIRGGGYTF
TRBV13	.	TRBJ2-3	CASSPFGLAGAADTQYF
TRBV10-3	.	TRBJ2-1	CAISESRGSGIGNEQFF
TRBV4-2	once	TRBJ2-2	CASSQAGANTGELFF
TRBV6-5	.	TRBJ1-6	CASSYTGDSPLHF
TRBV6-1	.	TRBJ2-3	CASSEKRGSTDTQYF
TRBV5-1	once	TRBJ2-3	CASSLGLAPSTDTQYF
TRBV6-4	.	TRBJ1-2	CASSGAGQASGYTF
TRBV7-2	.	TRBJ1-5	CASSFAGALNQPQHF
TRBV7-9	.	TRBJ2-2	CASSLGQGHTGELFF
TRBV21-1	.	TRBJ2-7	CASSTRTSGGGESDEQYF
TRBV5-1	.	TRBJ1-2	CASSLTVDYGYTF
TRBV7-2	.	TRBJ1-1	CASSLLGVNTEAFF
TRBV27	.	TRBJ2-5	CASSLWPGIETQYF
TRBV28	.	TRBJ2-7	CASSRRDRGSSEQYF
TRBV7-8	.	TRBJ2-5	CASSSGLAGHLTPRGETQYF
TRBV5-6	.	TRBJ1-1	CASKQTGASTEAFF
TRBV28	once	TRBJ1-3	CASSLGGSSGNTIYF
TRBV11-3	.	TRBJ2-7	CASTLAQGALYEQYF
TRBV10-1	.	TRBJ2-2	CASSESGAGRGTGELFF
TRBV5-1	.	TRBJ1-4	CASSLGGGQGEKLFF
TRBV2	.	TRBJ1-1	CASSEAQTEAFF
TRBV4-3	.	TRBJ1-1	CASSPGPGRGGTEAFF